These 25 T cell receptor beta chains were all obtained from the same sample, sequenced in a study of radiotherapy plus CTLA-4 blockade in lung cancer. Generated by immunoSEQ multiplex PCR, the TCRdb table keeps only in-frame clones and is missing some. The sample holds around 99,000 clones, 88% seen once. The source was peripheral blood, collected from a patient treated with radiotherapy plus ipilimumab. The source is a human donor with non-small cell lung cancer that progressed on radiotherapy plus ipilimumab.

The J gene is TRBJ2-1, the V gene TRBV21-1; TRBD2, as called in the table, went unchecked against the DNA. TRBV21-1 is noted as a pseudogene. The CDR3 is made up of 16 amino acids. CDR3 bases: TGTGCCAGCAGCAAACGTAGCGCTGAGCCCCACGATGAGCAGTTCTTC. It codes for CASSKRSAEPHDEQFF.

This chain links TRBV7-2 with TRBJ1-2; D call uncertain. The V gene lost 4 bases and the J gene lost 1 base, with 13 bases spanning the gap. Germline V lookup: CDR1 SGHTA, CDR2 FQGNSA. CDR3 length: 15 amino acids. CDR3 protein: CASSWRPDFNYGYTF. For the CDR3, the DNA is TGTGCCAGCAGCTGGAGGCCCGACTTTAACTATGGCTACACCTTC.

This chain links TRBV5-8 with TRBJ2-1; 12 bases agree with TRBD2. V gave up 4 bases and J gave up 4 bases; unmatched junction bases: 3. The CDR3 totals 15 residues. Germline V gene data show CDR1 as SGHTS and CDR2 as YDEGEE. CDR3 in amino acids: CASSPGTSGYNEQFF. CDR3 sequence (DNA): TGTGCCAGCAGCCCTGGGACTAGCGGGTACAATGAGCAGTTCTTC.

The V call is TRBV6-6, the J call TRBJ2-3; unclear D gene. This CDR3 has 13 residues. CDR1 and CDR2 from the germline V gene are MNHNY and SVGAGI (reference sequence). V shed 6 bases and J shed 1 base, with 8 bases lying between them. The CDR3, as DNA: TGTGCCAGCAGCCGCTGGGGCACAGATACGCAGTATTTT. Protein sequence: CASSRWGTDTQYF.

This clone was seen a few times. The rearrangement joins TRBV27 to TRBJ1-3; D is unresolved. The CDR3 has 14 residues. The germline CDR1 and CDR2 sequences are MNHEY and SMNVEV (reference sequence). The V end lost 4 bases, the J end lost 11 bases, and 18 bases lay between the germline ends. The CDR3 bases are TGTGCCAGCAGTTCGACGGGGAACCCTAAGTCCATATATTTT. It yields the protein CASSSTGNPKSIYF.

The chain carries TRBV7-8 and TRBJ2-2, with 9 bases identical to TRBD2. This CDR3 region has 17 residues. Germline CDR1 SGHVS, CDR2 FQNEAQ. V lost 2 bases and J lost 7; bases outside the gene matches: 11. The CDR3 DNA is TGTGCCAGCAGCTTACGACGCCTAGCGGGAAGGGGCGGGGAGCTGTTTTTT. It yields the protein CASSLRRLAGRGGELFF.

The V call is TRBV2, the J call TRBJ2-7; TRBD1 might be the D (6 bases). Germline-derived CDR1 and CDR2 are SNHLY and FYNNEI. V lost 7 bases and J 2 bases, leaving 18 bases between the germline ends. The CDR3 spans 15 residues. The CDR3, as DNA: TGTGCCAGCAAGAGCCCCGGGACAAACCCCTACGAGCAGTACTTC. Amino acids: CASKSPGTNPYEQYF.

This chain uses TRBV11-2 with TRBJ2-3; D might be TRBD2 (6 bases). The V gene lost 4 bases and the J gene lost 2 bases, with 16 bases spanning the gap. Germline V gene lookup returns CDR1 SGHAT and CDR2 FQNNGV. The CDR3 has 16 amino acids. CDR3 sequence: CASSWGTFTSTDTQYF. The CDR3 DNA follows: TGTGCCAGCAGCTGGGGGACTTTTACGTCCACAGATACGCAGTATTTT.

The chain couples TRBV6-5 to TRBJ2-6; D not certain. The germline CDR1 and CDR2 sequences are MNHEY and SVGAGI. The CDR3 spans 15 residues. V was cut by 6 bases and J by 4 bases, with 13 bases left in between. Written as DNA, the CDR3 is TGTGCCAGCAGCAGCACCCCGCTCGGGGCCAACGTCCTGACTTTC. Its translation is CASSSTPLGANVLTF.

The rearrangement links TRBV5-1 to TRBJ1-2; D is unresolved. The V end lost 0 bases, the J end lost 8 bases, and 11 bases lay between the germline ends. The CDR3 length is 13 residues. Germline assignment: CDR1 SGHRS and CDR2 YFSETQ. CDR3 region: CASSLGSGGGYTF. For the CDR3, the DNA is TGCGCCAGCAGCTTGGGCAGCGGTGGAGGCTACACCTTC.

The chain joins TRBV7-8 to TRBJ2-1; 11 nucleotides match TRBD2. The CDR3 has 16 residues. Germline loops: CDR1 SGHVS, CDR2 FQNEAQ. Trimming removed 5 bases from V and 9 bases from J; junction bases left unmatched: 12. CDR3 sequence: CASSPPTSGKGGEQFF. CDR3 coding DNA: TGTGCCAGCAGCCCTCCGACTAGCGGGAAAGGCGGTGAGCAGTTCTTC.

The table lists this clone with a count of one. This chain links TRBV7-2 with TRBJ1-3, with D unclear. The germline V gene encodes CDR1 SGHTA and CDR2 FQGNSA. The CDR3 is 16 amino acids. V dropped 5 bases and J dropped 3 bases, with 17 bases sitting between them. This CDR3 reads CASSPLGGHIGNTIYF. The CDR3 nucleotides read TGTGCCAGCAGCCCCTTGGGAGGGCATATTGGAAACACCATATATTTT. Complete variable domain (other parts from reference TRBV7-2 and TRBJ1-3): GAGVSQSPSNKVTEKGKDVELRCDPISGHTALYWYRQSLGQGLEFLIYFQGNSAPDKSGLPSDRFSAERTGGSVSTLTIQRTQQEDSAVYLCASSPLGGHIGNTIYFGEGSWLTVV.

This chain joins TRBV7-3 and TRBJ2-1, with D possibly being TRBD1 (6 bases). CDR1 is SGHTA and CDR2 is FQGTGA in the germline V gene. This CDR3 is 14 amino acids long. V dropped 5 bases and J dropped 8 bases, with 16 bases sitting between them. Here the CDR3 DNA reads TGTGCCAGCAGCCCAGGGGAAGGAGTTGATGAGCAGTTCTTC. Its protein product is CASSPGEGVDEQFF.

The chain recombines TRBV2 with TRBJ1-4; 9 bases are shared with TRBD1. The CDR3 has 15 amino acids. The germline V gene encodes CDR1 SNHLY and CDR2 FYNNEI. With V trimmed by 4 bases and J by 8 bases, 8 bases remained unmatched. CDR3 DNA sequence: TGTGCCAGCAGTGCTACAGGGGGCGCTTCGGAAAAACTGTTTTTT. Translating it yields CASSATGGASEKLFF.

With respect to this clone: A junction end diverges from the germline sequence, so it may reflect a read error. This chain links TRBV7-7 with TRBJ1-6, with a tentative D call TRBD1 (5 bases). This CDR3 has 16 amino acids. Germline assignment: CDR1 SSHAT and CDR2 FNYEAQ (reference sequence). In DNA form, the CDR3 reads TGTGCTAGCAGCTTAACCGGGGTCAGGGTTAATTCACCCCTCCACTTT. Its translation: CASSLTGVRVNSPLHF.

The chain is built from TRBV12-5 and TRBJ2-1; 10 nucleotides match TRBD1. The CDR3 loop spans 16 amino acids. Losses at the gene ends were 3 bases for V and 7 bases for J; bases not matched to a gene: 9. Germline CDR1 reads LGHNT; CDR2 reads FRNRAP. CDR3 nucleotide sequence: TGTGCTAGTGGTTTAGGCAGGACAGGGGGAGGAAATGAGCAGTTCTTC. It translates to CASGLGRTGGGNEQFF.

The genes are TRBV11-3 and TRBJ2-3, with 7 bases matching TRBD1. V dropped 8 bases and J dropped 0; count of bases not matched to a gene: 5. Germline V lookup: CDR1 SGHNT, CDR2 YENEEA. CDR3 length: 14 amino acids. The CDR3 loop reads CASGQVSSTDTQYF. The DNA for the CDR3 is TGTGCCAGCGGACAGGTTTCTAGCACAGATACGCAGTATTTT. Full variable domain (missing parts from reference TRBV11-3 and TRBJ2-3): EAGVVQSPRYKIIEKKQPVAFWCNPISGHNTLYWYLQNLGQGPELLIRYENEEAVDDSQLPKDRFSAERLKGVDSTLKIQPAELGDSAVYLCASGQVSSTDTQYFGPGTRLTVL.

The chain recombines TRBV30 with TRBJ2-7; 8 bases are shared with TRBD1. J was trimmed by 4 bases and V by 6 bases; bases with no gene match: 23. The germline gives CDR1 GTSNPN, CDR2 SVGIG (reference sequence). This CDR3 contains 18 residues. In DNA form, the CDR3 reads TGTGCCTGTAATAGACACAGGGGGAGGACCTTATATACTTACGAGCAGTACTTC. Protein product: CACNRHRGRTLYTYEQYF.

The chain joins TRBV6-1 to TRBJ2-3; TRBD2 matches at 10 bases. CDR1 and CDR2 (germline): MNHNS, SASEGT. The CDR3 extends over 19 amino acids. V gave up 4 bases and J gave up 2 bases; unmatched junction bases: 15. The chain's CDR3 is CASSALVAGGSAPTDTQYF. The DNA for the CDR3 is TGTGCCAGCAGTGCCTTAGTAGCGGGAGGCTCGGCACCCACAGATACGCAGTATTTT.

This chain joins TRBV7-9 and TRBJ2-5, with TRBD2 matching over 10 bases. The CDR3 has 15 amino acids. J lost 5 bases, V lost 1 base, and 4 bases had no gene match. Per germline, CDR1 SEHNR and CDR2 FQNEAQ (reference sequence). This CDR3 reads CASSLGTSGLETQYF. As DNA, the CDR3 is TGTGCCAGCAGCTTAGGGACTAGCGGATTGGAGACCCAGTACTTC.

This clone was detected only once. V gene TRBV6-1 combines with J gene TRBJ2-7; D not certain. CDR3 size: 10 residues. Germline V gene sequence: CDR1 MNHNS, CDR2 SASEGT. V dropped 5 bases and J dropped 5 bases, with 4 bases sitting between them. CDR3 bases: TGTGCCAGCAGTATACACGAGCAGTACTTC. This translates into CASSIHEQYF.

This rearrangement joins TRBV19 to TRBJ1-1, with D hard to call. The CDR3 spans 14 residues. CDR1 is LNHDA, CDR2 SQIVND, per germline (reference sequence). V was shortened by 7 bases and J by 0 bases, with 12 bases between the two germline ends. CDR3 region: CASTRPSMNTEAFF. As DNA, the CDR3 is TGTGCCAGTACCAGACCCTCCATGAACACTGAAGCTTTCTTT.

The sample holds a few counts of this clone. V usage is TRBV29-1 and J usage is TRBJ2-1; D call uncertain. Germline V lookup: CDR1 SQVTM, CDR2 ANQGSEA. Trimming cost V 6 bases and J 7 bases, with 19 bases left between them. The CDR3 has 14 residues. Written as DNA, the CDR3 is TGCAGCGTCGTTCGGGTCTCGGCATCAAATGAGCAGTTCTTC. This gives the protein CSVVRVSASNEQFF.

CDR3 amino acids: CASGKIGAPNTEAFF. The CDR3 nucleotides read TGTGCCAGCGGCAAGATAGGCGCCCCGAACACTGAAGCTTTCTTT. The chain employs TRBV13 and TRBJ1-1, with no clear D. CDR1 is PRHDT and CDR2 is FYEKMQ in the germline V gene (reference sequence). This CDR3 is 15 amino acids long. V dropped 8 bases and J dropped 1 base, with 17 bases sitting between them. Based on the CDR3 plus reference TRBV13 and TRBJ1-1, the full variable domain is AAGVIQSPRHLIKEKRETATLKCYPIPRHDTVYWYQQGPGQDPQFLISFYEKMQSDKGSIPDRFSAQQFSDYHSELNMSSLELGDSALYFCASGKIGAPNTEAFFGQGTRLTVV.

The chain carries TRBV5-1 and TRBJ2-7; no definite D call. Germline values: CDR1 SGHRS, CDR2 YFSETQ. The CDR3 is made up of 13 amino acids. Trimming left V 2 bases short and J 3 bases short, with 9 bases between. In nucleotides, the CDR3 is TGCGCCAGCAGCTTTAACACTTACTACGAGCAGTACTTC. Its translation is CASSFNTYYEQYF. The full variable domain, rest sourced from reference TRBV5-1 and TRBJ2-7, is KAGVTQTPRYLIKTRGQQVTLSCSPISGHRSVSWYQQTPGQGLQFLFEYFSETQRNKGNFPGRFSGRQFSNSRSEMNVSTLELGDSALYLCASSFNTYYEQYFGPGTRLTVT.